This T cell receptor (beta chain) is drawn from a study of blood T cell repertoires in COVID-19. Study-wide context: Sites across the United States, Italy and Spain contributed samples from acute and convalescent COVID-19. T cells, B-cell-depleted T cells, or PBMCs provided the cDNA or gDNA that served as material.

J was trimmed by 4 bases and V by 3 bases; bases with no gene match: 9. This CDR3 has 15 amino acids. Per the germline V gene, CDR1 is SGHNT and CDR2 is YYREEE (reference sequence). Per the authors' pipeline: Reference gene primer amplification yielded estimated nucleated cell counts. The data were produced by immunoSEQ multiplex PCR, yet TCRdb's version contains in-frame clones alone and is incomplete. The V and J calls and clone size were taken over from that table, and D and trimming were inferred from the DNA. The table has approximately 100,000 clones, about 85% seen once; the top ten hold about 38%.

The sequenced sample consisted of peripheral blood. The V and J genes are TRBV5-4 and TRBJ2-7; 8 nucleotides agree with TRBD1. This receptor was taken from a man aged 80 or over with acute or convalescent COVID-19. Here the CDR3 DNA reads TGTGCCAGCAGCTCCCAAGGACAGGGACATTACGAGCAGTACTTC. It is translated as CASSSQGQGHYEQYF.